The table lists the clone carrying this T cell receptor (beta chain) with a count of one. This sample is drawn from a study of blood T cell repertoires in COVID-19. Germline V gene data show CDR1 as SGHNT and CDR2 as YYREEE (reference sequence). CDR3 size: 16 residues. The J segment lost 4 bases and the V segment lost 0 bases, leaving 7 bases of the junction unmatched. Clones were read by immunoSEQ multiplex PCR, and TCRdb kept only the in-frame ones, dropping some. This sample has 150,000 to 160,000 clones, with over 60% found just once. The chain couples TRBV5-4 to TRBJ2-3; 8 bases fit TRBD2. The source of this sequence is an older man with acute or convalescent COVID-19. The sequencing input was peripheral blood. The CDR3, as DNA: TGTGCCAGCAGCTTGGCCGGGCGGGGGGCCGCAGATACGCAGTATTTT. It encodes CASSLAGRGAADTQYF. Together with reference TRBV5-4 and TRBJ2-3, the CDR3 gives the full variable domain: ETGVTQSPTHLIKTRGQQVTLRCSSQSGHNTVSWYQQALGQGPQFIFQYYREEENGRGNFPPRFSGLQFPNYSSELNVNALELDDSALYLCASSLAGRGAADTQYFGPGTRLTVL.